Each of the 27 T cell receptor beta chains below was sequenced from the same sample in a study of metastatic and nonmetastatic thyroid tumors. Using MiXCR, TCRdb reanalyzed the PCR reads. The table lists under 20,000 clones, over 25% of them singletons. No patient received treatment before thyroid surgery. Sequenced sample: tumor tissue. These receptors came from a male donor with papillary thyroid cancer or a benign thyroid nodule (not recorded which). Some clones in this sample may be carry-over from other donors' samples.

This clone was seen many times. The gene calls are TRBV20-1 and TRBJ2-3, with TRBD2 matching 10 bases. The V segment lost 5 bases and the J segment 2 bases; nucleotides outside the gene matches: 7. Germline V gene sequence: CDR1 DFQATT, CDR2 SNEGSKA (reference sequence). This CDR3 spans 15 amino acids. The CDR3 is CSAPELAGPTDTQYF. The CDR3 nucleotides are TGCAGTGCTCCAGAACTAGCGGGGCCCACAGATACGCAGTATTTT.

This clone was counted at least ten times. The V gene is TRBV20-1, the J gene TRBJ2-7, with TRBD1 matching over 7 bases. V lost 6 bases, J lost 6 bases, and 5 bases stayed unmatched. Per germline, CDR1 DFQATT and CDR2 SNEGSKA (reference sequence). The CDR3 runs to 11 residues. CDR3 region: CSATDRAEQYF. In DNA, the CDR3 is TGCAGTGCCACCGACAGGGCCGAGCAGTACTTC.

This clone is classed as medium-sized. This sample also contains other DNA sequences that code for the same CDR3. J is TRBJ2-1 and V is TRBV19; D possibly corresponds to TRBD2 (6 bases). The germline gives CDR1 LNHDA, CDR2 SQIVND (reference sequence). The CDR3 is made up of 17 amino acids. V was cut by 0 bases and J by 5 bases, with 17 bases left in between. CDR3 coding DNA: TGTGCCAGTAGTATAGACGGGGGTACTAGTTTCCACAATGAGCAGTTCTTC. It codes for CASSIDGGTSFHNEQFF.

This clone showed up many times. This chain connects TRBV7-8 to TRBJ2-1; possible D gene TRBD1, 6 bases. Germline CDR1 SGHVS, CDR2 FQNEAQ. CDR3 length: 16 residues. V was pared by 3 bases and J by 0 bases, with 12 bases between. CDR3 DNA: TGTGCCAGCAGCTTCCTAGGGGGAAGCTCCTACAATGAGCAGTTCTTC. Protein: CASSFLGGSSYNEQFF.

The chain couples TRBV18 to TRBJ2-3; D not certain. V was cut by 6 bases and J by 2 bases, with 12 bases left in between. The germline gives CDR1 KGHSH, CDR2 LQKENI. This CDR3 is 14 amino acids long. The CDR3 nucleotides read TGTGCCAGCTCGCCCACCGGCCACACAGATACGCAGTATTTT. Protein product: CASSPTGHTDTQYF.

This clone was counted a single time. The chain has TRBV2 and TRBJ2-7; 7 nucleotides agree with TRBD1. V lost 7 bases and J lost 5; bases outside the gene matches: 14. The CDR3 runs 15 residues. Germline-derived CDR1 and CDR2 are SNHLY and FYNNEI. This CDR3 reads CASTFRDSLADEQYF. Here the CDR3 DNA reads TGTGCCAGCACCTTTAGGGACAGTCTGGCAGACGAGCAGTACTTC.

This clone was seen ten or more times. The chain uses TRBV11-3 and TRBJ1-4, with no clear D. Trimming pared 6 bases from V and 8 bases from J, leaving 19 bases between. CDR1 is SGHNT and CDR2 is YENEEA in the germline V gene. This CDR3 spans 15 amino acids. The CDR3 DNA reads TGTGCCAGCAGTAACCTTCAGGAGAATGGAGAAAAACTGTTTTTT. Its translation: CASSNLQENGEKLFF.

This clone appeared many times. This sequence joins TRBV18 and TRBJ2-2; 14 bases agree with TRBD2. CDR1 and CDR2 from the germline V gene are KGHSH and LQKENI. The CDR3 totals 18 residues. Losses at the gene ends were 4 bases for V and 4 bases for J; bases not matched to a gene: 8. The CDR3 region has the DNA TGTGCCAGCTCACGAACGGGACTAGCGGGAGTTTCCACCGGGGAGCTGTTTTTT. The encoded protein is CASSRTGLAGVSTGELFF.

The CDR3 reads CASSQWGTNEKLFF. In nucleotides, the CDR3 is TGTGCCAGCAGCCAGTGGGGAACTAATGAAAAACTGTTTTTT. The rearrangement links TRBV11-2 to TRBJ1-4; D gene ambiguous. The V end was cut by 5 bases, the J end by 1 base, with 8 bases between. Germline CDR1 is SGHAT and CDR2 is FQNNGV. This CDR3 spans 14 amino acids.

The sample holds a few counts of this clone. This chain links TRBV19 with TRBJ1-2; TRBD1 agrees at 9 bases. Germline V CDR1 and CDR2: LNHDA, SQIVND (reference sequence). Losses at the gene ends were 9 bases for V and 8 bases for J; bases not matched to a gene: 16. The CDR3 spans 15 residues. The CDR3 here is CASERITGGAGGYTF. The CDR3 DNA is TGTGCCAGCGAAAGAATTACAGGGGGCGCGGGCGGCTACACCTTC.

This clone was detected ten times or more. This chain connects TRBV11-3 to TRBJ2-5, with 8 bases matching TRBD1. CDR1 is SGHNT, CDR2 YENEEA, per germline. Losses at the gene ends were 5 bases for V and 4 bases for J; bases not matched to a gene: 6. CDR3 length equals 14 residues. The chain's CDR3 is CASSVGQGRETQYF. CDR3 nucleotides: TGTGCCAGCAGCGTCGGACAGGGCCGAGAGACCCAGTACTTC.

V gene TRBV7-2 combines with J gene TRBJ2-7; 12 positions match TRBD1. The CDR3 totals 15 residues. Germline V lookup: CDR1 SGHTA, CDR2 FQGNSA. Trimming removed 5 bases from V and 3 bases from J; junction bases left unmatched: 5. CDR3 amino acids: CASSLGTGGFYEQYF. The CDR3 region has the DNA TGTGCCAGCAGCCTAGGGACAGGGGGCTTCTACGAGCAGTACTTC.

This clone is labeled medium-sized. V usage is TRBV20-1 and J usage is TRBJ2-7; TRBD1 matches at 8 bases. This CDR3 region has 12 residues. The germline CDR1 and CDR2 sequences are DFQATT and SNEGSKA (reference sequence). The V segment lost 5 bases and the J segment 2 bases; nucleotides outside the gene matches: 2. The CDR3 is CSAGDRPYEQYF. The CDR3 bases are TGCAGTGCTGGGGACAGGCCCTACGAGCAGTACTTC.

This clone has more than one count but fewer than ten. The chain is built from TRBV6-2 or TRBV6-3 and TRBJ2-7; D remains unclear. The CDR3 extends over 17 amino acids. Germline lookup yields CDR1 MNHEY and CDR2 SVGEGT. The V end was cut by 2 bases, the J end by 3 bases, with 20 bases between. Written as DNA, the CDR3 is TGTGCCAGCAGTTACCCCGCCTCCTTTCGACCCGACTACGAGCAGTACTTC. Protein sequence: CASSYPASFRPDYEQYF.

The chain has TRBV27 and TRBJ2-3; D may be TRBD2 (6 bases). The CDR3 runs to 14 residues. Trimming took off 4 bases at V and 1 base at J, with 9 bases between the two ends. CDR1 and CDR2 from the germline V gene are MNHEY and SMNVEV (reference sequence). The DNA of the CDR3 is TGTGCCAGCAGTTCAACTAGCCGCACAGATACGCAGTATTTT. Translating gives CASSSTSRTDTQYF.

This clone has a count of ten or more. The rearrangement joins TRBV12-3 or TRBV12-4 to TRBJ1-1; perhaps TRBD1 as D (5 bases). Trimming shortened V by 6 bases and J by 4 bases, and 12 bases separated the two germline ends. The CDR3 loop spans 13 amino acids. CDR3 loop: CASRRPGGTEAFF. The CDR3 region has the DNA TGTGCCAGCAGGAGACCGGGGGGCACTGAAGCTTTCTTT.

This clone came up many times. J is TRBJ1-4 and V is TRBV19; D perhaps matches TRBD1 (5 bases). V gave up 4 bases and J gave up 4 bases, with 16 bases separating them. There are 16 residues in the CDR3. The germline V gene encodes CDR1 LNHDA and CDR2 SQIVND (reference sequence). This chain's CDR3 is CASSTTAGRNNEKLFF. The CDR3 DNA reads TGTGCCAGTAGTACGACCGCAGGGAGGAATAATGAAAAACTGTTTTTT.

This clone was observed at least ten times. The chain has TRBV4-1 and TRBJ2-3; 8 nucleotides line up with TRBD1. CDR1 is MGHRA, CDR2 YSYEKL, per germline. With V trimmed by 3 bases and J by 3 bases, 5 bases remained unmatched. The CDR3 is made up of 15 amino acids. This CDR3 reads CASSHGQGITDTQYF. The CDR3 region has the DNA TGCGCCAGCAGCCACGGACAGGGAATAACAGATACGCAGTATTTT.

For this clone: A read error may be the cause here, since a much bigger clone is one base away. The chain is built from TRBV30 and TRBJ2-3; possible D gene TRBD1, 5 bases. The germline CDR1 and CDR2 sequences are GTSNPN and SVGIG (reference sequence). This CDR3 has 15 residues. Trimming left V 2 bases short and J 5 bases short, with 17 bases between. CDR3 protein: CAWSPKGVRVDTQYF. The CDR3 DNA is TGTGCCTGGAGTCCGAAAGGGGTTCGTGTAGATACGCAGTATTTT.

This clone was seen a few times. This chain connects TRBV28 to TRBJ2-7, with D tentatively TRBD1 or TRBD2 (5 bases each). Germline assignment: CDR1 MDHEN and CDR2 SYDVKM. V dropped 2 bases and J dropped 6 bases, with 8 bases sitting between them. The CDR3 spans 12 residues. The CDR3 nucleotides are TGTGCCAGCAGTTTACAGGGACCCGAGCAGTACTTC. This translates into CASSLQGPEQYF.

The chain has TRBV5-1 and TRBJ2-7; 8 nucleotides align to TRBD1. The CDR3 runs 14 residues. CDR1 and CDR2 (germline): SGHRS, YFSETQ. Unmatched junction bases numbered 10, after V lost 6 bases and J lost 5 bases. CDR3 loop: CASNSGQEVDEQYF. As DNA, the CDR3 is TGCGCCAGCAACTCGGGACAGGAGGTCGACGAGCAGTACTTC.

The CDR3 spells CASSAKHPYEQYF. CDR3 sequence (DNA): TGTGCCAGCAGCGCCAAACATCCGTACGAGCAGTACTTC. The chain links TRBV11-3 to TRBJ2-7; no reliable D call. The germline V gene has CDR1 SGHNT and CDR2 YENEEA. The CDR3 is 13 residues long. The V gene lost 5 bases and the J gene lost 4 bases, with 12 bases spanning the gap.

A few counts support this clone. The V gene is TRBV28, the J gene TRBJ1-2, with TRBD1 identical over 9 bases. Per the germline V gene, CDR1 is MDHEN and CDR2 is SYDVKM. Losses at the gene ends were 3 bases for V and 6 bases for J; bases not matched to a gene: 8. CDR3 length: 15 amino acids. The CDR3 DNA follows: TGTGCCAGCAGTTTTCCGGGACAGGGCGGGAATGGCTACACCTTC. It encodes CASSFPGQGGNGYTF.

This clone was counted between two and nine times. The V gene is TRBV6-2 or TRBV6-3, the J gene TRBJ1-6, with 9 bases aligning to TRBD1. CDR3 length: 13 residues. With 8 bases clipped from V and 9 bases from J, the junction kept 5 bases outside the gene matches. Per germline, CDR1 MNHEY and CDR2 SVGEGT. CDR3 amino acids: CASRGTGSSPLHF. The CDR3 DNA reads as TGTGCCAGCCGCGGGACAGGGTCTTCACCCCTCCACTTT.

This clone was counted many times. J is TRBJ2-3 and V is TRBV29-1, with 14 bases identical to TRBD2. Germline lookup yields CDR1 SQVTM and CDR2 ANQGSEA. V gave up 5 bases and J gave up 2 bases; unmatched junction bases: 6. The CDR3 covers 16 residues. In nucleotides, the CDR3 is TGCAGCGTTTGGACTAGCGGGGGGCCTTACACAGATACGCAGTATTTT. Its protein is CSVWTSGGPYTDTQYF.

The genes are TRBV9 and TRBJ1-1; D unresolved. This CDR3 is built from 12 residues. The V end lost 3 bases, the J end lost 8 bases, and 11 bases lay between the germline ends. Germline CDR1 reads SGDLS; CDR2 reads YYNGEE. CDR3 sequence (DNA): TGTGCCAGCAGCGAGCCGTCGAGAGAAGCTTTCTTT. This encodes CASSEPSREAFF.

This clone occurred a few times. The V call is TRBV6-1, the J call TRBJ2-1; D might be TRBD1 (5 bases). The CDR3 runs to 14 residues. V gave up 7 bases and J gave up 1 base, with 11 bases separating them. Per the germline V gene, CDR1 is MNHNS and CDR2 is SASEGT. Here the CDR3 DNA reads TGTGCCAGCACTGAGGCAGGGTCCTACAATGAGCAGTTCTTC. Protein: CASTEAGSYNEQFF.